This T cell receptor (beta chain) was captured in a study of T-cell memory formation after mild COVID-19. Looked up from germline, CDR1 is KGHDR and CDR2 is SFDVKD. V was pared by 2 bases and J by 2 bases, with 7 bases of the junction left unmatched. CDR3 length: 18 residues. This clonotype was recorded a few times. Each CDR3 protein gets one entry after TCRdb re-called the 5' RACE reads with MiXCR. The sample has fewer than 95,000 distinct CDR3 sequences; about 13% are singletons. The sequence came from an adult woman who had mild COVID-19 (a few samples of this study predate the infection). Cell type and time point are not known. The chain couples TRBV24-1 to TRBJ2-6; 8 nucleotides align to TRBD1. Material for sequencing was PBMCs or a T cell subset sorted from them (not recorded which). CDR3 sequence reads: CATSDSGQGNTGANVLTF. CDR3 nucleotides: TGTGCCACCAGTGATTCTGGACAGGGAAATACTGGGGCCAACGTCCTGACTTTC.